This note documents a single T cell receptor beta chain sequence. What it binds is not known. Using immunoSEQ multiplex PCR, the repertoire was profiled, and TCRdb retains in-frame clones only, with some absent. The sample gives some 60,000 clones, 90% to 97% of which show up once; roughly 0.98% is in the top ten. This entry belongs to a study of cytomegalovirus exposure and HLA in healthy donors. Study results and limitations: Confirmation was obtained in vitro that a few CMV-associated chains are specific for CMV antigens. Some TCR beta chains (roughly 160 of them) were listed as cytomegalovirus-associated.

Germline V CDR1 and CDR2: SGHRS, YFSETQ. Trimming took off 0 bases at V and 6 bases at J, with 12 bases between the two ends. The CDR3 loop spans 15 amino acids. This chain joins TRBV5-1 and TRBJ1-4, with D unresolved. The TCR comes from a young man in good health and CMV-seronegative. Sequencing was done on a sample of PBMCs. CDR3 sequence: CASSLGPGKDEKLFF. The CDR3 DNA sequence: TGCGCCAGCAGCTTGGGGCCGGGGAAGGATGAAAAACTGTTTTTT.